These 29 T cell receptor beta chains share one sample of origin, sequenced in a study of CD8 T cells in Susac syndrome. cDNA came from approximately 0.5 to 1 ug RNA primed by random hexamers. Via MiXCR, TCRdb re-called the immunoSEQ multiplex PCR reads, giving one row per CDR3 protein. This table holds under 150,000 distinct CDR3 sequences, 75% to 90% found once. Sequencing input: CD8+ T cells from PBMCs. The receptors here all came from a human donor with multiple sclerosis.

The rearrangement joins TRBV7-2 to TRBJ2-1, with D perhaps TRBD1 (7 bases). CDR1 is SGHTA, CDR2 FQGNSA, per germline. This CDR3 comprises 16 residues. Deletions cut 7 bases from V and 2 bases from J, with 18 bases between. CDR3 in amino acids: CASINQQGRPYNEQFF. CDR3 nucleotides: TGTGCCAGCATAAATCAACAGGGGAGGCCCTACAATGAGCAGTTCTTC.

The chain links TRBV7-2 to TRBJ1-5; D ambiguous. The germline V gene has CDR1 SGHTA and CDR2 FQGNSA. Trimming took off 1 base at V and 4 bases at J, with 11 bases between the two ends. This CDR3 comprises 15 residues. CDR3 residues: CASSLGPEANQPQHF. For the CDR3, the DNA is TGTGCCAGCAGCTTAGGGCCAGAAGCTAATCAGCCCCAGCATTTT.

The rearrangement links TRBV4-3 to TRBJ2-2; D is unresolved. Trimming shortened V by 5 bases and J by 0 bases, and 16 bases separated the two germline ends. Germline lookup yields CDR1 LGHNA and CDR2 YSLEER. The CDR3 spans 17 residues. CDR3 sequence reads: CASSIDQVATNTGELFF. The CDR3 nucleotides read TGCGCCAGCAGCATAGACCAGGTCGCGACGAACACCGGGGAGCTGTTTTTT.

J is TRBJ2-3 and V is TRBV11-3; TRBD2 might be the D (7 bases). This CDR3 has 15 residues. Per germline, CDR1 SGHNT and CDR2 YENEEA. Trimming removed 6 bases from V and 0 bases from J, with 13 bases in between. In nucleotides, the CDR3 is TGTGCCAGCAGGCAACGGGGGGCTAGCACAGATACGCAGTATTTT. This translates into CASRQRGASTDTQYF.

The rearrangement joins TRBV4-3 to TRBJ1-2; 9 bases line up with TRBD1. CDR1 and CDR2 (germline): LGHNA, YSLEER. The length of the CDR3 is 15 residues. Trimming cost V 1 base and J 3 bases; bases outside gene matches: 3. The CDR3 reads CASSQGHRGHYGYTF. The CDR3 nucleotides are TGCGCCAGCAGCCAAGGGCACAGGGGGCACTATGGCTACACCTTC.

The chain couples TRBV10-3 to TRBJ2-1, with D possibly matching TRBD2 (6 bases). Germline V gene lookup returns CDR1 ENHRY and CDR2 SYGVKD. CDR3 size: 15 residues. Trimming pared 2 bases from V and 6 bases from J, leaving 14 bases between. CDR3 coding DNA: TGTGCCATCAGTGAGCCTGAGGAGGGGTTCAATGAGCAGTTCTTC. Its translation: CAISEPEEGFNEQFF.

This sequence joins TRBV24-1 and TRBJ1-2, with 10 positions matching TRBD1. The CDR3 length is 14 residues. In germline, CDR1 is KGHDR, CDR2 SFDVKD. The V and J ends lost 4 bases and 7 bases, in that order; junction bases with no gene match: 5. The CDR3 nucleotides read TGTGCCACCAGTGACTCGGGACAGGGGCCTGGCTACACCTTC. As protein: CATSDSGQGPGYTF.

This rearrangement joins TRBV6-5 to TRBJ2-3; 8 nucleotides line up with TRBD2. The V gene end was trimmed by 5 bases and the J gene end by 3 bases; junction bases not matched to a gene: 1. This CDR3 is 13 amino acids long. Germline CDR1 is MNHEY and CDR2 is SVGAGI. CDR3 protein: CASSRGGTDTQYF. The CDR3 DNA reads as TGTGCCAGCAGTCGGGGGGGGACAGATACGCAGTATTTT.

This clonotype was seen once. J is TRBJ2-1 and V is TRBV7-8; 8 bases are shared with TRBD2. In germline, CDR1 is SGHVS, CDR2 FQNEAQ. The V gene end was trimmed by 1 base and the J gene end by 8 bases; junction bases not matched to a gene: 7. The CDR3 is 15 amino acids. CDR3: CASSLGGGGGYEQFF. CDR3 DNA: TGTGCCAGCAGCTTAGGGGGCGGCGGGGGGTATGAGCAGTTCTTC.

The count of this clonotype is one. This chain connects TRBV20-1 to TRBJ1-2; no reliable D call. Trimming shortened V by 4 bases and J by 2 bases, and 17 bases separated the two germline ends. The CDR3 covers 15 residues. Germline assignment: CDR1 DFQATT and CDR2 SNEGSKA (reference sequence). DNA of the CDR3: TGCAGTGCTAAGGAGTCGGGCGGGCCGAACTATGGCTACACCTTC. Its protein product is CSAKESGGPNYGYTF.

The V gene is TRBV7-9, the J gene TRBJ2-5; no firm D call. The V gene lost 1 base and the J gene lost 0 bases, with 9 bases spanning the gap. Germline CDR1 is SEHNR and CDR2 is FQNEAQ (reference sequence). The CDR3 sequence is 15 residues long. CDR3 DNA: TGTGCCAGCAGCTTAGGTTGGGTAAACCAAGAGACCCAGTACTTC. Translation: CASSLGWVNQETQYF.

The gene calls are TRBV6-1 and TRBJ2-5; no firm D call. Trimming cost V 8 bases and J 2 bases, with 6 bases left between them. CDR1 and CDR2 from the germline V gene are MNHNS and SASEGT. The CDR3 runs to 11 residues. The DNA of the CDR3 is TGTGCCAGCCATTATCAAGAGACCCAGTACTTC. The encoded protein is CASHYQETQYF.

In this sample, this clonotype turned up once. CDR3 amino acids: CAWTLVQGDTQYF. The CDR3 nucleotides are TGTGCCTGGACCTTGGTCCAGGGCGATACGCAGTATTTT. The gene calls are TRBV30 and TRBJ2-3; the D gene is possibly TRBD1 (5 bases). V shed 4 bases and J shed 6 bases, with 14 bases lying between them. Germline V gives CDR1 GTSNPN, CDR2 SVGIG (reference sequence). The CDR3 runs 13 residues. Combining the CDR3 with reference TRBV30 and TRBJ2-3 gives the whole variable domain SQTIHQWPATLVQPVGSPLSLECTVEGTSNPNLYWYRQAAGRGLQLLFYSVGIGQISSEVPQNLSASRPQDRQFILSSKKLLLSDSGFYLCAWTLVQGDTQYFGPGTRLTVL.

V gene TRBV7-2 combines with J gene TRBJ2-3, with 8 positions matching TRBD2. The CDR3 has 15 residues. J gave up 3 bases and V 3 bases, and 5 bases lay outside the gene matches. Germline V gene data show CDR1 as SGHTA and CDR2 as FQGNSA. CDR3 region: CASSFDGGGTDTQYF. The DNA of the CDR3 is TGTGCCAGCAGCTTCGACGGGGGGGGGACAGATACGCAGTATTTT.

This clonotype was counted a few times. V usage is TRBV24-1 and J usage is TRBJ1-2, with D hard to call. Trimming took 6 bases from V and 4 from J, leaving 11 bases between them. This CDR3 spans 13 amino acids. Looked up from germline, CDR1 is KGHDR and CDR2 is SFDVKD. The CDR3 region is CATSHAGGYGYTF. The CDR3 coding sequence is TGTGCCACCAGTCACGCGGGCGGCTATGGCTACACCTTC.

The gene calls are TRBV24-1 and TRBJ2-3; D is unresolved. The germline V and J ends were trimmed by 4 bases and 0 bases, with 10 bases remaining between them. Germline lookup yields CDR1 KGHDR and CDR2 SFDVKD. CDR3 length equals 15 residues. CDR3 amino acids: CATSDLSSSTDTQYF. In DNA, the CDR3 is TGTGCCACCAGTGACCTGAGCAGTAGCACAGATACGCAGTATTTT.

This chain joins TRBV2 and TRBJ2-7, with TRBD1 as a possible D gene (6 bases). The germline gives CDR1 SNHLY, CDR2 FYNNEI. This CDR3 has 13 residues. V was shortened by 6 bases and J by 0 bases, with 9 bases between the two germline ends. This CDR3 is CASRETGSYEQYV. The DNA of the CDR3 is TGTGCCAGCAGAGAGACAGGCTCCTACGAGCAGTACGTC.

The chain uses TRBV7-6 and TRBJ2-7, with 9 bases aligning to TRBD1. Germline loops: CDR1 SGHVS, CDR2 FNYEAQ. V shed 3 bases, J shed 7 bases, and the junction held 4 bases outside the gene matches. CDR3 length: 13 amino acids. CDR3 in amino acids: CASSLDRGWEQYF. The CDR3 DNA follows: TGTGCCAGCAGCTTGGACAGGGGTTGGGAGCAGTACTTC.

The chain joins TRBV3-1 to TRBJ2-7; D not certain. The CDR3 loop spans 12 amino acids. Germline assignment: CDR1 LGHDT and CDR2 YNNKEL (reference sequence). Trimming left V 0 bases short and J 6 bases short, with 6 bases between. The DNA of the CDR3 is TGTGCCAGCAGCCAAGAGACCGGCGAGCAGTACTTC. It encodes CASSQETGEQYF.

V gene TRBV3-1 combines with J gene TRBJ2-2; TRBD1 aligns across 9 bases. The germline V gene has CDR1 LGHDT and CDR2 YNNKEL (reference sequence). The CDR3 spans 16 residues. V was clipped by 4 bases and J by 4 bases; unmatched bases: 7. The CDR3, as DNA: TGTGCCAGCAGCCCGGGACAGGGTGTAGTCACCGGGGAGCTGTTTTTT. It yields the protein CASSPGQGVVTGELFF.

V usage is TRBV27 and J usage is TRBJ2-3; TRBD2 matches 9 bases. The V and J ends lost 4 bases and 4 bases, in that order; junction bases with no gene match: 6. The CDR3 contains 15 residues. Germline-derived CDR1 and CDR2 are MNHEY and SMNVEV (reference sequence). The CDR3 DNA is TGTGCCAGCAGTTCGGGACTAGCAGTCTCAGATACGCAGTATTTT. Translation: CASSSGLAVSDTQYF.

The chain joins TRBV7-9 to TRBJ1-1; no clear D gene. Trimming stripped 1 base from V and 7 bases from J, with 4 bases between. The CDR3 has 11 amino acids. Germline assignment: CDR1 SEHNR and CDR2 FQNEAQ (reference sequence). CDR3 nucleotide sequence: TGTGCCAGCAGCTTAGGGGGTGAAGCTTTCTTT. Translation: CASSLGGEAFF.

The gene calls are TRBV20-1 and TRBJ1-6; possible D gene TRBD1, 5 bases. The germline V and J ends were trimmed by 4 bases and 10 bases, with 23 bases remaining between them. The CDR3 length is 16 residues. In germline, CDR1 is DFQATT, CDR2 SNEGSKA (reference sequence). The CDR3 nucleotides are TGCAGTGCTACCGGGGGTAGGCGGACATTGCGGTCACCCCTCCACTTT. Protein: CSATGGRRTLRSPLHF.

The chain links TRBV11-3 to TRBJ2-1; D is ambiguous. V was clipped by 2 bases and J by 4 bases, with 3 bases between them. The CDR3 contains 12 residues. CDR1 and CDR2 from the germline V gene are SGHNT and YENEEA. The CDR3 region has the DNA TGTGCCAGCAGCTTATGGTACAATGAGCAGTTCTTC. Its protein product is CASSLWYNEQFF.

V is TRBV7-9 and J is TRBJ2-3; no reliable D call. Germline CDR1 is SEHNR and CDR2 is FQNEAQ (reference sequence). Trimming removed 1 base at V and 1 base at J, with 12 bases between. This CDR3 contains 16 residues. CDR3 amino acids: CASSLVGASGTDTQYF. For the CDR3, the DNA is TGTGCCAGCAGCTTAGTCGGAGCGTCAGGCACAGATACGCAGTATTTT.

This clonotype was seen a few times. The junction departs from the called germline gene at one end, perhaps through a read error. The chain uses TRBV19 and TRBJ1-5, with D possibly TRBD1 on 6 matching bases. This CDR3 has 12 amino acids. Germline V gene data show CDR1 as LNHDA and CDR2 as SQIVND (reference sequence). CDR3 region: CATQGPYQPQHF. CDR3 in DNA: TGCGCCACACAGGGTCCCTACCAGCCCCAGCATTTT.

This clonotype showed up just once. The chain joins TRBV6-2 or TRBV6-3 to TRBJ2-1, with D possibly called TRBD1 or TRBD2 (5 bases each). CDR1 and CDR2 (germline): MNHEY, SVGEGT. V lost 0 bases and J 4 bases, leaving 19 bases between the germline ends. This CDR3 is built from 18 residues. For the CDR3, the DNA is TGTGCCAGCAGTTACTCGTACAACGGGGCAGGGTATTACAATGAGCAGTTCTTC. It encodes CASSYSYNGAGYYNEQFF.

This chain joins TRBV2 and TRBJ1-5; TRBD1 aligns across 9 bases. The CDR3 covers 15 residues. Germline CDR1 is SNHLY and CDR2 is FYNNEI. The V and J ends lost 6 bases and 7 bases, in that order; junction bases with no gene match: 10. CDR3 in amino acids: CASRLGQGLWQPQHF. The DNA for the CDR3 is TGTGCCAGCAGGTTGGGACAGGGCCTCTGGCAGCCCCAGCATTTT.

The J gene is TRBJ2-1, the V gene TRBV12-3 or TRBV12-4; D ambiguous. The CDR3 totals 15 residues. V lost 5 bases and J 3 bases, leaving 14 bases between the germline ends. CDR3 nucleotide sequence: TGTGCCAGCAGTCAAGAAACCTTCTTCTACAATGAGCAGTTCTTC. It translates to CASSQETFFYNEQFF.